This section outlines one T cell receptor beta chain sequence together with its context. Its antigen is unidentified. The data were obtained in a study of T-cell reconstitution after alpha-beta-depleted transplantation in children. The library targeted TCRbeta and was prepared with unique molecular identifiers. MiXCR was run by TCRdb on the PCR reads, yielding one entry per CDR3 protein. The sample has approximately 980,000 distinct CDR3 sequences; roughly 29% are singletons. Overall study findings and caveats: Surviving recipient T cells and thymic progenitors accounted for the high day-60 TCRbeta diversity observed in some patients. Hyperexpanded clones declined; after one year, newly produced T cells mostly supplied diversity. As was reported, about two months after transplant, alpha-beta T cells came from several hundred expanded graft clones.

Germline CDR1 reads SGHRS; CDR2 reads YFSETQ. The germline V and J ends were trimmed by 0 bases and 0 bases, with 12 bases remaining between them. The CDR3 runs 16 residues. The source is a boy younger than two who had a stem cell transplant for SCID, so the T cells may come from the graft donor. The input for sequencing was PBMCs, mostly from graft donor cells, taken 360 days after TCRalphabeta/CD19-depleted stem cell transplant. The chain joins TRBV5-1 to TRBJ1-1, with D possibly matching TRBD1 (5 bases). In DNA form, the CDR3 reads TGCGCCAGCAGCTTGGATCCCGGGGGAATGAACACTGAAGCTTTCTTT. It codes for CASSLDPGGMNTEAFF.